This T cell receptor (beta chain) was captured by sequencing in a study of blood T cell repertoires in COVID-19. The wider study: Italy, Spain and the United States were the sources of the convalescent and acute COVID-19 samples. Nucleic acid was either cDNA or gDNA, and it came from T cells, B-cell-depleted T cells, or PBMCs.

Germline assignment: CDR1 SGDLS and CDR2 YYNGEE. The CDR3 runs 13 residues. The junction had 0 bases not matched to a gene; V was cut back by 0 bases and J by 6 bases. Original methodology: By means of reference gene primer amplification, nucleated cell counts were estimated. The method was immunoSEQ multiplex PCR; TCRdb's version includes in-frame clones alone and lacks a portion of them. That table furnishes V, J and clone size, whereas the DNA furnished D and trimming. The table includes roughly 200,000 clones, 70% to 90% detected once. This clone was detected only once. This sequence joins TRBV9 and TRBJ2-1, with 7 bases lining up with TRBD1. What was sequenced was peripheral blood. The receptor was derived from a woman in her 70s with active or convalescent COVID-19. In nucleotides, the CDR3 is TGTGCCAGCAGCGTAGCAGGGGGCAATGAGCAGTTCTTC. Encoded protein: CASSVAGGNEQFF.